This T cell receptor (beta chain) was sequenced in a study of T-cell reconstitution after alpha-beta-depleted transplantation in children. This sample's TCRbeta library carried unique molecular identifier barcodes. MiXCR, applied by TCRdb to the PCR reads, yields one record per CDR3 protein. This sample carries 70,000 to 95,000 distinct CDR3 sequences, 15% of them seen once, and the ten largest clones take around 19%. In this sample, this clonotype turned up a few times. What it binds is not known. Germline-derived CDR1 and CDR2 are SGHRS and YFSETQ. The CDR3 sequence is 16 residues long. V was clipped by 5 bases and J by 7 bases, with 21 bases between them. Study-wide findings and caveats: When one year had passed after transplant, most T-cell counts and diversity came from newly produced T cells. Surviving thymic progenitors and recipient T cells were the source of high TCRbeta diversity at day 60 in some patients.

The source material was PBMCs, mostly from graft donor cells, sampled 180 days after TCRalphabeta/CD19-depleted stem cell transplant. This TCR was sampled from a male patient aged 2-9 years who had a stem cell transplant for acute lymphoblastic leukemia, so the T cells may come from the graft donor. The V call is TRBV5-1, the J call TRBJ2-2, with D perhaps TRBD1 (5 bases). The DNA of the CDR3 is TGCGCCAGCAGTTCTCAGCCAGGGTTCGATGTCGGGGAGCTGTTTTTT. Protein sequence: CASSSQPGFDVGELFF. Combining the CDR3 with reference TRBV5-1 and TRBJ2-2 gives the whole variable domain KAGVTQTPRYLIKTRGQQVTLSCSPISGHRSVSWYQQTPGQGLQFLFEYFSETQRNKGNFPGRFSGRQFSNSRSEMNVSTLELGDSALYLCASSSQPGFDVGELFFGEGSRLTVL.